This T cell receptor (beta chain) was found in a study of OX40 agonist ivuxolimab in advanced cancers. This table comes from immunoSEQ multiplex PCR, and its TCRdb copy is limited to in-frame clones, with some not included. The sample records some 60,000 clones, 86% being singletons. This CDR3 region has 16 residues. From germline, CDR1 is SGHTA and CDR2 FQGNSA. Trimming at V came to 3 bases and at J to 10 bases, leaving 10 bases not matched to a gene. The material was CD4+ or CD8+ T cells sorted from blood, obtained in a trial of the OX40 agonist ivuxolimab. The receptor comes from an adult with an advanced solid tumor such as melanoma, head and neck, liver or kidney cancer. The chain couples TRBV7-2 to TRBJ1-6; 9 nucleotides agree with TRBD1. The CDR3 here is CASSFAGTGLGSPLHF. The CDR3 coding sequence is TGTGCCAGCAGCTTTGCCGGGACAGGGCTGGGGTCACCCCTCCACTTT.